This is a list of T cell receptor beta chains from one sample in a study of OX40 agonist ivuxolimab in advanced cancers. Sequencing used immunoSEQ multiplex PCR; TCRdb keeps in-frame clones, though not all of them. The sample carries tens of thousands of clones, 94% recorded once. Here the sequenced sample was CD4+ or CD8+ T cells sorted from blood, taken in a trial of the OX40 agonist ivuxolimab. These receptors came from an adult with an advanced solid tumor such as melanoma, head and neck, liver or kidney cancer. Both conserved end residues are part of each CDR3. A D gene is named only where the DNA matches it firmly. Clone size is shown for a subset of rows, as once, few, many or a class of expanded clone.

size,J,D,V,DNA,CDR3
.,TRBJ1-2,.,TRBV30,TGTGCCTGGAAGCTTGGCTATGGCTACACCTTC,CAWKLGYGYTF
.,TRBJ2-5,TRBD2,TRBV2,TGTGCCAGCTTGTGGGGGGGGGAGACCCAGTACTTC,CASLWGGETQYF
.,TRBJ2-7,.,TRBV5-6,TGTGCCAGCAGCTTGTGGGGCGGGGCGGGGGAGCAGTACTTC,CASSLWGGAGEQYF
.,TRBJ2-1,.,TRBV9,TGTGCCAGCAGCGTAGATGGGGTAGAGCAGTTCTTC,CASSVDGVEQFF
once,TRBJ2-6,.,TRBV7-3,TGTGCCAGCAGCTTAATAGGTGGGGGCGAAAGCTCTGGGGCCAACGTCCTGACTTTC,CASSLIGGGESSGANVLTF
.,TRBJ2-7,.,TRBV6-6,TGTGCCAGCAGTTACGAGGGGGGGCCCTACGAGCAGTACTTC,CASSYEGGPYEQYF
.,TRBJ2-3,TRBD2,TRBV10-3,TGTGCCATCAGTGAGACTAGCGGTCTCACAGATACGCAGTATTTT,CAISETSGLTDTQYF
.,TRBJ2-3,.,TRBV4-1,TGCGCCAGCAGCCTCCATGAACAGGGAGCACGGTATTTT,CASSLHEQGARYF
.,TRBJ1-6,.,TRBV16,TGTGCCAGCAGCCTGTCGGGTTCACCCCTCCACTTT,CASSLSGSPLHF
.,TRBJ2-1,.,TRBV28,TGTGCCAGCAGTCCTTTGTCGGACAGCGGGTACAATGAGCAGTTCTTC,CASSPLSDSGYNEQFF
.,TRBJ1-6,.,TRBV28,TGTGCCAGCAGTCCCCAGCAGGACTATAATTCACCCCTCCACTTT,CASSPQQDYNSPLHF
.,TRBJ2-7,.,TRBV27,TGTGCCAGCAGTTTAGGATTCGGCTCCTACGAGCAGTACTTC,CASSLGFGSYEQYF
.,TRBJ2-6,.,TRBV27,TGTGCCAGCAGTCCCGAGGCAGCTGGGGCCAACGTCCTGACTTTC,CASSPEAAGANVLTF
.,TRBJ1-2,.,TRBV30,TGTGCCTGGAGGGTCGGGGGATACTATGGCTACACCTTC,CAWRVGGYYGYTF